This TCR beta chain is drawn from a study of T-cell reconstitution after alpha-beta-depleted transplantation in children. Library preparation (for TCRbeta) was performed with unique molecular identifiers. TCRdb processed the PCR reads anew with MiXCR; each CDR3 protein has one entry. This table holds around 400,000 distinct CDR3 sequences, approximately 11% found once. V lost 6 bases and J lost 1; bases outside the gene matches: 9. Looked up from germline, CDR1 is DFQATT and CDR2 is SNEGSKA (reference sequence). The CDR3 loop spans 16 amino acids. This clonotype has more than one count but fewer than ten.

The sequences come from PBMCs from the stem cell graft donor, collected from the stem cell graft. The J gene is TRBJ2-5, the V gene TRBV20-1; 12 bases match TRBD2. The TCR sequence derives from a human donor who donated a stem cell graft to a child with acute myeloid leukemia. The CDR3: CSANTWTSGVQETQYF. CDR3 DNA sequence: TGCAGTGCAAATACTTGGACTAGCGGGGTCCAAGAGACCCAGTACTTC.